This T cell receptor (beta chain) was identified in a study of blood T cells in healthy people across ages. General study results and limits: A strong correlation between TCR beta diversity and naive T cell percentage was seen. Among long-lived donors, naive CD4+ cells were more numerous and diversity higher than in aged donors.

Remarks on this clonotype: What it binds is not known.

The ends were cut back, 7 bases at V and 7 bases at J, with 23 bases in the middle. CDR3 length equals 14 residues. Germline CDR1 reads SQVTM; CDR2 reads ANQGSEA. A second PCR of about 7 to 12 cycles used a sample-barcoded 5' primer and a J-beta primer mix. Carrying 12 random nucleotides, a template-switch adaptor labeled each individual cDNA molecule. A minimum of 3 million CDR3-containing paired-end reads was obtained for each sample. TCRdb reprocessed the 5' RACE reads via MiXCR and lists one record per CDR3 protein. Among fewer than 900,000 distinct CDR3 sequences listed, roughly 34% were seen once.

Material for sequencing was blood. This sequence was found in a man between 18 and 29 years old in good health. This chain links TRBV29-1 with TRBJ2-7; TRBD2 might be the D (5 bases). The CDR3 coding sequence is TGCAGCGGGGCCTTTCGGGGTAGGATAAATGAGCAGTACTTC. Protein: CSGAFRGRINEQYF.